The 3 T cell receptor beta chains presented below share a single source sample, sequenced in a study of OX40 agonist ivuxolimab in advanced cancers. Sequencing was performed with immunoSEQ multiplex PCR; in TCRdb, only in-frame clones are kept and a portion is missing. The repertoire includes 75,000 to 100,000 clones, roughly 90% of them detected once, and 0.25% to 0.35% sits in the top ten. Specimen: CD4+ or CD8+ T cells sorted from blood, collected in a trial of the OX40 agonist ivuxolimab. Receptors were obtained from an adult with an advanced solid tumor such as melanoma, head and neck, liver or kidney cancer.

The chain combines TRBV5-8 with TRBJ2-7, with 10 nucleotides matching TRBD2. The CDR3 is 16 amino acids. CDR1 and CDR2 from the germline V gene are SGHTS and YDEGEE. V dropped 4 bases and J dropped 7; count of bases not matched to a gene: 14. The CDR3 reads CASSPRLAGLWAEQYF. The CDR3 DNA reads TGTGCCAGCAGCCCCCGACTAGCGGGCCTGTGGGCAGAGCAGTACTTC.

In this sample, this clone turned up once. The gene calls are TRBV5-1 and TRBJ2-1; 8 positions agree with TRBD2. Trimming cost V 0 bases and J 15 bases; bases outside gene matches: 11. Germline CDR1 is SGHRS and CDR2 is YFSETQ. The CDR3 loop spans 14 amino acids. CDR3 loop: CASSLEVPGLVMFF. The CDR3 DNA reads as TGCGCCAGCAGCTTGGAAGTTCCGGGACTAGTTATGTTCTTC. Together with reference TRBV5-1 and TRBJ2-1, the CDR3 gives the full variable domain: KAGVTQTPRYLIKTRGQQVTLSCSPISGHRSVSWYQQTPGQGLQFLFEYFSETQRNKGNFPGRFSGRQFSNSRSEMNVSTLELGDSALYLCASSLEVPGLVMFFGPGTRLTVL.

The CDR3: CASSVGQATNSPLHF. The CDR3 nucleotides read TGTGCCAGCAGCGTCGGACAGGCGACTAATTCACCCCTCCACTTT. The chain links TRBV2 to TRBJ1-6; 7 bases line up with TRBD1. This CDR3 has 15 residues. Germline CDR1 reads SNHLY; CDR2 reads FYNNEI. The J segment lost 6 bases and the V segment lost 6 bases, leaving 8 bases of the junction unmatched.